This T cell receptor (beta chain) was identified in a study of identical twins. From the 5' RACE reads, TCRdb called clonotypes with MiXCR, one entry per CDR3 protein. The sample carries 250,000 or so distinct CDR3 sequences, around 8.3% recorded once. There were only healthy Caucasians among the donors. This CDR3 is 14 amino acids long. Germline V gene sequence: CDR1 SNHLY, CDR2 FYNNEI. V lost 0 bases to trimming and J lost 4 bases, with 10 bases between them. This clonotype was picked up many times. The data also belong to a second study, concerning yellow fever vaccine responses in identical twins.

The receptor was derived from a woman between 18 and 30 years old in good health. Input material: CD8+ T cells sorted from blood. This chain links TRBV2 with TRBJ2-7; perhaps TRBD2 as D (5 bases). The CDR3 DNA reads as TGTGCCAGCAGTGAAGCGCTTCGGGGTTACGAGCAGTACTTC. Its protein is CASSEALRGYEQYF. The variable domain in full, with the rest retrieved from reference TRBV2 and TRBJ2-7, is EPEVTQTPSHQVTQMGQEVILRCVPISNHLYFYWYRQILGQKVEFLVSFYNNEISEKSEIFDDQFSVERPDGSNFTLKIRSTKLEDSAMYFCASSEALRGYEQYFGPGTRLTVT.